This T cell receptor beta chain was identified during a study of blood T cell repertoires in COVID-19. Study information: Samples of COVID-19 (acute and convalescent) were obtained from the United States, Italy and Spain. The analysed material was cDNA or gDNA that came from T cells, B-cell-depleted T cells, or PBMCs.

The V gene's germline CDR1 is SGHRS and CDR2 YFSETQ. The CDR3 spans 13 residues. V lost 0 bases and J lost 5, with 6 bases in between. Per the authors' pipeline: From reference gene primer amplification, estimates of nucleated cell counts were derived. Profiling relied on immunoSEQ multiplex PCR, and the TCRdb table lists in-frame clones only, not all of them. V and J calls and clone size are those listed in that table; D and trimming were worked out from the DNA. The data contain roughly 150,000 clones, 88% of them seen just once; the ten biggest clones take up roughly 2%. This TCR was sampled from a man aged 50-60 years who had recovered from COVID-19. The chain couples TRBV5-1 to TRBJ1-5, with unresolved D. Source material: peripheral blood. The CDR3 loop is CASSLGADQPQHF. The CDR3 coding sequence is TGCGCCAGCAGCTTGGGAGCTGATCAGCCCCAGCATTTT.